The clone carrying this T cell receptor beta chain was picked up one time. These data belong to a study of a mutant IDH1 vaccine in newly diagnosed glioma. The sample's time point: baseline, week 1 (first vaccination visit). Treatment specified: pre-vaccination baseline after standard-of-care therapy. The CDR3 has 16 residues. Losses at the gene ends were 3 bases for V and 6 bases for J; bases not matched to a gene: 8. In germline, CDR1 is LNHDA, CDR2 SQIVND (reference sequence). Using immunoSEQ multiplex PCR, the repertoire was profiled, and TCRdb retains in-frame clones only, with some absent. The data contain about 21,000 clones, approximately 85% of them singletons.

The specimen comprised PBMCs, sampled from a glioma patient treated with radiotherapy, temozolomide or both. The chain combines TRBV19 with TRBJ1-6; 7 bases agree with TRBD1. This TCR came from a man in his forties with glioma. CDR3 in amino acids: CASSMGTAIINSPLHF. The CDR3 region has the DNA TGTGCCAGTAGTATGGGGACAGCAATCATTAATTCACCCCTCCACTTT.